These 22 T cell receptor beta chains came from one sample sequenced in a study of kidney transplant recipient with SARS-CoV-2 infection. TCRdb redid the calling of the reads with MiXCR, one entry per CDR3 protein. The sample has 200,000 to 250,000 distinct CDR3 sequences; under 30% are singletons. The sample was a blood sample, taken at baseline and between days 110 and 120 from a kidney transplant recipient. These receptors originate from a male patient aged 25-45 years who had COVID-19 and was a kidney transplant recipient. Some T cells may have originated in the graft donor.

The chain joins TRBV29-1 to TRBJ2-3; 9 bases map to TRBD2. CDR1 and CDR2 from the germline V gene are SQVTM and ANQGSEA. This CDR3 is built from 16 residues. Trimming at V came to 6 bases and at J to 0 bases, leaving 10 bases not matched to a gene. CDR3: CSVPRLAGASTDTQYF. CDR3 coding DNA: TGCAGCGTGCCTAGATTAGCGGGGGCTAGCACAGATACGCAGTATTTT.

A word on this clonotype: It may be a read error: a sequence one base away is much more abundant. V gene TRBV18 combines with J gene TRBJ1-5; maybe TRBD1 (6 bases). From germline, CDR1 is KGHSH and CDR2 LQKENI. The length of the CDR3 is 13 residues. The CDR3 spells CAGSPTGSQPQHF. The CDR3 DNA follows: TGTGCCGGCTCACCAACAGGGAGTCAGCCCCAGCATTTT.

This clonotype showed up just a few times. The chain employs TRBV16 and TRBJ1-2, with D hard to call. Germline loops: CDR1 KGHSY, CDR2 FQNENV. V lost 5 bases to trimming and J lost 4 bases, with 23 bases between them. The CDR3 extends over 17 amino acids. The CDR3 loop is CASSVEMVVRKTYGYTF. The CDR3 DNA is TGTGCCAGCAGCGTTGAGATGGTCGTTAGAAAGACCTATGGCTACACCTTC.

This clonotype was counted at least ten times. The J gene is TRBJ2-2, the V gene TRBV7-9; 9 bases agree with TRBD2. The CDR3 runs to 16 residues. Germline CDR1 reads SEHNR; CDR2 reads FQNEAQ (reference sequence). Unmatched junction bases numbered 7, after V lost 1 base and J lost 7 bases. The CDR3 DNA follows: TGTGCCAGCAGCTTAGGACTAGCGGCAGACGGCGGGGAGCTGTTTTTT. Translated: CASSLGLAADGGELFF.

This clonotype was seen repeatedly, ten times or more. The gene calls are TRBV18 and TRBJ2-3, with D hard to call. From germline, CDR1 is KGHSH and CDR2 LQKENI. This CDR3 comprises 12 residues. Deletions cut 6 bases from V and 2 bases from J, with 6 bases between. CDR3 region: CASSTATDTQYF. For the CDR3, the DNA is TGTGCCAGCTCCACTGCCACAGATACGCAGTATTTT.

In regard to this clonotype: It may be a read error: a sequence one base away is much more abundant. This chain links TRBV7-9 with TRBJ1-1; no firm D call. This CDR3 contains 12 residues. Germline V gene sequence: CDR1 SEHNR, CDR2 FQNEAQ (reference sequence). V lost 5 bases and J 7 bases, leaving 11 bases between the germline ends. CDR3 protein: CASSTTDREAFF. The CDR3 region has the DNA TGTGCCAGCAGCACCACAGATCGTGAAGCTTTCTTT.

Comments on this clonotype: Being one base from a much bigger clone, this may be a read error. The genes are TRBV6-1 and TRBJ1-2; D call uncertain. The CDR3 totals 17 residues. V was clipped by 5 bases and J by 4 bases, with 23 bases between them. Germline V CDR1 and CDR2: MNHNS, SASEGT. For the CDR3, the DNA is TGTGCCAGCAGTAGAGCGGCCCCTATGCGAAAGACCTATGGCTACACCTTC. Protein: CASSRAAPMRKTYGYTF.

The gene calls are TRBV8-2 and TRBJ2-6. TRBV8-2 represents a pseudogene. This CDR3 has 17 amino acids. Here the CDR3 reads CGNGLRITQSRANVPTF. CDR3 DNA sequence: TGTGGCAACGGGTTGAGGATAACGCAAAGTCGGGCCAACGTCCCGACTTTC.

Ten or more counts support this clonotype. This chain connects TRBV12-3 or TRBV12-4 to TRBJ1-5; 7 bases fit TRBD1. This CDR3 has 14 residues. The junction had 12 bases not matched to a gene; V was cut back by 6 bases and J by 10 bases. CDR3 sequence: CASSLGQVPVPQHF. In nucleotides, the CDR3 is TGTGCCAGCAGCCTCGGACAGGTGCCGGTACCCCAGCATTTT.

This clonotype was found many times. The gene calls are TRBV7-4 and TRBJ1-1; 7 bases agree with TRBD1. The CDR3 has 14 amino acids. Trimming at V came to 4 bases and at J to 5 bases, leaving 7 bases not matched to a gene. Germline V gene sequence: CDR1 SGHVT, CDR2 SQSDAQ. CDR3 loop: CASSCNRGSTEAFF. As DNA, the CDR3 is TGTGCCAGCAGCTGCAACAGGGGATCGACTGAAGCTTTCTTT. Full variable domain (missing parts from reference TRBV7-4 and TRBJ1-1): GAGVSQSPRYKVAKRGRDVALRCDSISGHVTLYWYRQTLGQGSEVLTYSQSDAQRDKSGRPSGRFSAERPERSVSTLKIQRTEQGDSAVYLCASSCNRGSTEAFFGQGTRLTVV.

Ten or more counts support this clonotype. V gene TRBV7-1 combines with J gene TRBJ1-2; D is undetermined. TRBV7-1 is filed as an ORF, its function uncertain. There are 17 residues in the CDR3. V lost 5 bases and J lost 4, with 23 bases in between. This CDR3 reads CASSASYHEGKTYGYTF. Written as DNA, the CDR3 is TGTGCCAGCAGCGCGTCCTATCACGAGGGAAAGACCTATGGCTACACCTTC.

The chain carries TRBV6-6 and TRBJ1-2, with D unclear. In germline, CDR1 is MNHNY, CDR2 SVGAGI (reference sequence). Trimming pared 5 bases from V and 4 bases from J, leaving 23 bases between. The CDR3 sequence is 17 residues long. The CDR3 protein is CASSGVQGGRRTYGYTF. DNA of the CDR3: TGTGCCAGCAGTGGGGTTCAAGGTGGGAGAAGGACCTATGGCTACACCTTC.

This clonotype was seen at least ten times. This sequence joins TRBV5-1 and TRBJ1-3; D call uncertain. The CDR3 loop spans 16 amino acids. Germline loops: CDR1 SGHRS, CDR2 YFSETQ. With 2 bases removed from V and 0 bases from J, the gap between germline ends came to 12 bases. The CDR3 DNA reads TGCGCCAGCAGCTTTGAGGGTGACCCCTCTGGAAACACCATATATTTT. This gives the protein CASSFEGDPSGNTIYF.

Regarding this clonotype: With a much larger clone just one base away, this may be a read error. The CDR3 region has the DNA TGCGCCAGCAGCCTAAGCAGGACAGACCACACTGAAGCTTTCTTT. This sequence encodes CASSLSRTDHTEAFF. The V and J genes are TRBV5-1 and TRBJ1-1, with D tentatively TRBD1 (6 bases). This CDR3 is 15 amino acids long. V was trimmed by 4 bases and J by 3 bases, leaving 16 bases between them. CDR1 SGHRS and CDR2 YFSETQ come from the germline V gene.

There are many counts of this clonotype. This chain uses TRBV27 with TRBJ2-7; unclear D gene. The CDR3 consists of 14 residues. Germline CDR1 MNHEY, CDR2 SMNVEV (reference sequence). V lost 8 bases and J 3 bases, leaving 17 bases between the germline ends. The CDR3 sequence: CASGKIDTLYEQYF. The CDR3, as DNA: TGTGCCAGCGGAAAGATTGACACACTCTACGAGCAGTACTTC.

This clonotype has only a few counts. The CDR3 is CASSPVVCIGKTYGYTF. In DNA, the CDR3 is TGTGCCAGCAGTCCCGTGGTCTGCATCGGAAAGACCTATGGCTACACCTTC. This sequence joins TRBV6-2 or TRBV6-3 and TRBJ1-2; D remains unclear. The germline V gene encodes CDR1 MNHEY and CDR2 SVGEGT. V lost 5 bases and J 4 bases, leaving 23 bases between the germline ends. CDR3 length: 17 residues.

This clonotype was recorded once. A single base separates this from a much larger clone, so it may be a read error. The rearrangement joins TRBV2 to TRBJ1-2; D gene uncertain. CDR1 and CDR2 from the germline V gene are SNHLY and FYNNEI. The CDR3 extends over 15 amino acids. CDR3 coding DNA: TGTGCCAGCAGTGAAGCAGCTTTTATGGCTTCCCAAGTCACTTTC. The encoded protein is CASSEAAFMASQVTF. The variable domain in full, with the rest retrieved from reference TRBV2 and TRBJ1-2, is EPEVTQTPSHQVTQMGQEVILRCVPISNHLYFYWYRQILGQKVEFLVSFYNNEISEKSEIFDDQFSVERPDGSNFTLKIRSTKLEDSAMYFCASSEAAFMASQVTFGSGTRLTVV.

This clonotype was seen many times. CDR3 nucleotide sequence: TGTGCCAGCAGTGGCGAGGGACAGCGGAACACTGAAGCTTTCTTT. It is translated as CASSGEGQRNTEAFF. The chain combines TRBV12-3 or TRBV12-4 with TRBJ1-1, with 7 bases fitting TRBD1. The CDR3 spans 15 residues. Germline trimming cut 5 bases from V and 1 base from J; bases unmatched to any gene: 7.

This clonotype showed up many times. The chain recombines TRBV12-5 with TRBJ2-2; D is ambiguous. Germline V gene data show CDR1 as LGHNT and CDR2 as FRNRAP. Trimming took 0 bases from V and 3 from J, leaving 2 bases between them. This CDR3 has 13 residues. The CDR3: CASGLVYTGELFF. The CDR3, as DNA: TGTGCTAGTGGTTTGGTTTACACCGGGGAGCTGTTTTTT.

This clonotype was seen at least ten times. V usage is TRBV4-1 and J usage is TRBJ1-5, with D possibly matching TRBD1 (6 bases). The germline CDR1 and CDR2 sequences are MGHRA and YSYEKL. The CDR3 consists of 17 residues. V was pared by 2 bases and J by 1 base, with 15 bases between. The DNA of the CDR3 is TGCGCCAGCAGCCAATTAGGGGGAAGGATCAGCAATCAGCCCCAGCATTTT. Residues: CASSQLGGRISNQPQHF.

Many counts were recorded for this clonotype. This sequence joins TRBV11-2 and TRBJ1-1; maybe TRBD1 (6 bases). V was trimmed by 5 bases and J by 4 bases, leaving 17 bases between them. Germline CDR1 and CDR2: SGHAT and FQNNGV. The CDR3 is 15 residues long. This CDR3 is CASSGVGARSTEAFF. CDR3 DNA sequence: TGTGCCAGCAGCGGAGTGGGGGCCAGGAGCACTGAAGCTTTCTTT.

This clonotype showed up just a few times. J is TRBJ2-3 and V is TRBV9, with 9 bases identical to TRBD2. This CDR3 comprises 16 residues. V shed 0 bases, J shed 6 bases, and the junction held 8 bases outside the gene matches. Germline V CDR1 and CDR2: SGDLS, YYNGEE. The CDR3 here is CASSVGGSGSLDTQYF. The CDR3 nucleotides are TGTGCCAGCAGCGTAGGCGGTAGCGGGAGTCTTGATACGCAGTATTTT. The variable domain in full, with the rest retrieved from reference TRBV9 and TRBJ2-3, is DSGVTQTPKHLITATGQRVTLRCSPRSGDLSVYWYQQSLDQGLQFLIQYYNGEERAKGNILERFSAQQFPDLHSELNLSSLELGDSALYFCASSVGGSGSLDTQYFGPGTRLTVL.